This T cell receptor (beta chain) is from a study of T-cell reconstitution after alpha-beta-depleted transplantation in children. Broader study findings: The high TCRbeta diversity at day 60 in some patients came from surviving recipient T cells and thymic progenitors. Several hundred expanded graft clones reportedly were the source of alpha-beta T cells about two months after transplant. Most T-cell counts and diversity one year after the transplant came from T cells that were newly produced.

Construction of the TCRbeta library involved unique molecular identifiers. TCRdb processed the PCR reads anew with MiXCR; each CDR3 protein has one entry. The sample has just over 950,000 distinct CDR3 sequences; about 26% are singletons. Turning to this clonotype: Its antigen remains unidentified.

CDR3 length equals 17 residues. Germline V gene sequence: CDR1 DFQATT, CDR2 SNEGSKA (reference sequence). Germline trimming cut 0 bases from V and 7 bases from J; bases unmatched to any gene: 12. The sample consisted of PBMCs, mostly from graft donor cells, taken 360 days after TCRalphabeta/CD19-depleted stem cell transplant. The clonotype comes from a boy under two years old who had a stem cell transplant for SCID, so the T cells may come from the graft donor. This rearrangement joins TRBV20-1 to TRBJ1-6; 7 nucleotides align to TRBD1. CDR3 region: CSARDTSEAGGNSPLHF. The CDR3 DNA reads TGCAGTGCTAGAGATACCTCCGAGGCAGGGGGGAATTCACCCCTCCACTTT.